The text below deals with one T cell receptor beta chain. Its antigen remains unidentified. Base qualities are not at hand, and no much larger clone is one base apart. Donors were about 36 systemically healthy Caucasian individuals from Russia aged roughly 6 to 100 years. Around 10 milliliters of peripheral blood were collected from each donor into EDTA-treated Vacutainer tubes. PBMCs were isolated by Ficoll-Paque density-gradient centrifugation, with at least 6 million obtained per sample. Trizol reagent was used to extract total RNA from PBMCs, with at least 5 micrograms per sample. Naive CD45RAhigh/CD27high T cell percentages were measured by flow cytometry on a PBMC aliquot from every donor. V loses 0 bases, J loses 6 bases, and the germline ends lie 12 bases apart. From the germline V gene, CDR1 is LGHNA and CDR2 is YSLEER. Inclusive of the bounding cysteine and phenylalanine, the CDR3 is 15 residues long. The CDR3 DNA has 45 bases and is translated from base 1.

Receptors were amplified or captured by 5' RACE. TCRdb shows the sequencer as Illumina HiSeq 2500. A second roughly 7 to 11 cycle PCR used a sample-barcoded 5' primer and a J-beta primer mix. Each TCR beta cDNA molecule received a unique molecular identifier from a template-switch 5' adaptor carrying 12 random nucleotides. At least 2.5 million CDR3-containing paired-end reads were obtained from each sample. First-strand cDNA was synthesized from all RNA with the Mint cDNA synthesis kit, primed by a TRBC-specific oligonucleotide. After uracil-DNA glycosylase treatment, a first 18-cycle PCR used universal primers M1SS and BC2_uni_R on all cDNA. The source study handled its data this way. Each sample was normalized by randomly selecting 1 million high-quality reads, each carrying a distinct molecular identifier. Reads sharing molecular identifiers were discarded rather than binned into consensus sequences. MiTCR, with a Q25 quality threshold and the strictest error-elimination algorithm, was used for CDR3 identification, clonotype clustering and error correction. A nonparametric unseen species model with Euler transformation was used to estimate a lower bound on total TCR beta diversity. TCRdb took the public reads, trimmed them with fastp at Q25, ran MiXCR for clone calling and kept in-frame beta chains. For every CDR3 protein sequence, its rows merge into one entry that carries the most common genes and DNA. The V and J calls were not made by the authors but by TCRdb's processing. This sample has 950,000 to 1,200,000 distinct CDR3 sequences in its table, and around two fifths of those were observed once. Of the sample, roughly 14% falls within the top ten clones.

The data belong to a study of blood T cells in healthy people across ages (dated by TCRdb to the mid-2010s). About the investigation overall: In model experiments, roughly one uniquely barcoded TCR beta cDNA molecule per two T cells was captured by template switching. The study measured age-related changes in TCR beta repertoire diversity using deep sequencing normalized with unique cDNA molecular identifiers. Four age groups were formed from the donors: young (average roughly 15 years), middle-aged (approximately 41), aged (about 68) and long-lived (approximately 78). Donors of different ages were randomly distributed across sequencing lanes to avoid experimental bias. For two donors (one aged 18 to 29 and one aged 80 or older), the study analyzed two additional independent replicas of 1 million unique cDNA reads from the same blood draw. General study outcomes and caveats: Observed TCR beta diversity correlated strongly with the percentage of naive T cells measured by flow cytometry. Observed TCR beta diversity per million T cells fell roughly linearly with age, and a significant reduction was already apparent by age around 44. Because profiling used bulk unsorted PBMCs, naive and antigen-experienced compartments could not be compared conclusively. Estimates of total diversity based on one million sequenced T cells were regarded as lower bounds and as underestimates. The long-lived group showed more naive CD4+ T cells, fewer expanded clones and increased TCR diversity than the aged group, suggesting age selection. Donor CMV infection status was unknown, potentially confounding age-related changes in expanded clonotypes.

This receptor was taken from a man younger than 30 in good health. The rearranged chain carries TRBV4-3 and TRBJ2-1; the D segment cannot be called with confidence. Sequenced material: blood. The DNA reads TGCGCCAGCAGCCAAGATCCTACCGGGCCCAATGAGCAGTTCTTC. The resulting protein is CASSQDPTGPNEQFF.